This TCR beta chain appears in the sequencing data of a study of blood T cells in healthy people across ages. V shed 2 bases and J shed 2 bases, with 12 bases lying between them. Germline V lookup: CDR1 MGHRA, CDR2 YSYEKL. This CDR3 is built from 15 residues. PCR was performed a second time for roughly 7 to 12 cycles using a sample-barcoded 5' primer and a J-beta primer mix. Each CDR3 protein is one row after TCRdb ran MiXCR on the 5' RACE reads. In the table there are 1,500,000 or so distinct CDR3 sequences, 42% of which are singletons. This clonotype came up a few times. V gene TRBV4-1 combines with J gene TRBJ1-2; tentative D call: TRBD1 (5 bases). The receptor was derived from a woman younger than 35 in good health. Sequencing was performed on blood. CDR3 amino acids: CASSQNEGQNYGYTF. The CDR3 coding sequence is TGCGCCAGCAGCCAAAACGAGGGGCAGAACTATGGCTACACCTTC.